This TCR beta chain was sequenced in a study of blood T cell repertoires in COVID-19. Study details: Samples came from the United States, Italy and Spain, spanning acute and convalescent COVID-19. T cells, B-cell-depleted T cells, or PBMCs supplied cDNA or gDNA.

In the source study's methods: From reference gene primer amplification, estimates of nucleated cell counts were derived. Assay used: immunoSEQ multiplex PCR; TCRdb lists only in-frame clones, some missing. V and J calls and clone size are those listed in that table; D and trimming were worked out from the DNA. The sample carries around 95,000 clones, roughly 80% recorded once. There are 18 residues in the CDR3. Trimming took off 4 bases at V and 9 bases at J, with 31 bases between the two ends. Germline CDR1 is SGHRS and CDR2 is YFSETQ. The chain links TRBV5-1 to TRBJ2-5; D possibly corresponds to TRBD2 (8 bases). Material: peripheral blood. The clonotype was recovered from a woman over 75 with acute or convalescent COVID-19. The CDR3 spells CASSIPASTSALRGPQYF. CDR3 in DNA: TGCGCCAGCAGCATCCCCGCTTCGACTAGCGCCCTAAGGGGGCCCCAGTACTTC.